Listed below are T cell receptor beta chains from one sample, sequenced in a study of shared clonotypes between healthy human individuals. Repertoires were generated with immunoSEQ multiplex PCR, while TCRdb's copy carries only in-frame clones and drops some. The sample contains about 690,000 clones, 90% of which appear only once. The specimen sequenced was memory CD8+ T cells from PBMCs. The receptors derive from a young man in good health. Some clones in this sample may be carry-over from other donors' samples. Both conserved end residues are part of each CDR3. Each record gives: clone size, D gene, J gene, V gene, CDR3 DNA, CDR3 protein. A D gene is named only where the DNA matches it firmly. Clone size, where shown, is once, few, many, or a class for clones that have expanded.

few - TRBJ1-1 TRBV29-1 TGCAGCGTTGTTTTAGGTGGAGAAGCTTTCTTT CSVVLGGEAFF
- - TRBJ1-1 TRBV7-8 TGTGCCAGCAGCCCTAAATCTCCCTTCCCCGGGGCTTTCTTT CASSPKSPFPGAFF
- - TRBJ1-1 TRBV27 TGTGCCAGCAGTCTCAGGGAGGGAAACACTGAAGCTTTCTTT CASSLREGNTEAFF
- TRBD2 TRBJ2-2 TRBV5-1 TGCGCCAGCAGCTTGAGGACTAGCGGGAGGGCCGCGGTCTCCGGGGAGCTGTTTTTT CASSLRTSGRAAVSGELFF
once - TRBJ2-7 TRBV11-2 TGTGCCAGCAGACGACATGCTGGGACGGCGTCCTACGAGCAGTACTTC CASRRHAGTASYEQYF
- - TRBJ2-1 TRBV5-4 TGTGCCAGCAGCTTGTCAGGGGCGCGCGAGCAGTTCTTC CASSLSGAREQFF
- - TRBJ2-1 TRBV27 TGTGCCAGCGCTTTAATCCGGACATACAATGAGCAGTTCTTC CASALIRTYNEQFF
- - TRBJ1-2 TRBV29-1 TGCAGCGTCTCCCCGACAGAATCTAACTATGGCTACACCTTC CSVSPTESNYGYTF
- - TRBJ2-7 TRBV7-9 TGTGCCAGCGGAGGACTCCTACTCTACGAGCAGTACTTC CASGGLLLYEQYF
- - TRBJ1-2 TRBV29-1 TGCAGCGCTGAATCGGGGGACGGTGGCTACACCTTC CSAESGDGGYTF
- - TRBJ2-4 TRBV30 TGTGCCTGGAGTCAGAAAACAGCCAAAAACATTCAGTACTTC CAWSQKTAKNIQYF
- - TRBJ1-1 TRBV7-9 TGTGCCAGCAGCTTAGCCCTAATCGGGGCTTTCTTT CASSLALIGAFF
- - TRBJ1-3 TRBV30 TGTGCCTGGTCCCTTGGAAACACCATATATTTT CAWSLGNTIYF
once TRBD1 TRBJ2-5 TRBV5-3 TGTGCCAGAAGCTGGGCGGGTCTGACAGGGGGGGAAGAGACCCAGTACTTC CARSWAGLTGGEETQYF
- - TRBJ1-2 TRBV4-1 TGCGCCAGCAGCCAAGATAGCGGGGGGCGGGATCACTATGGCTACACCTTC CASSQDSGGRDHYGYTF
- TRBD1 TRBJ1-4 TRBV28 TGTGCCAGCAGTTATTTGGGGACAGATATTATTAATGAAAAACTGTTTTTT CASSYLGTDIINEKLFF
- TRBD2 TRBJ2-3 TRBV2 TGTGCCTCCAAGGTAGCGGGAGTTCTTACAGATACGCAGTATTTT CASKVAGVLTDTQYF
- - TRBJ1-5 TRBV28 TGTGCCAGCAGCCTACCGGAGACAGGTATCTTCCATCAGCCCCAGCATTTT CASSLPETGIFHQPQHF
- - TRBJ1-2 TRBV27 TGTGCCAGCAGTTTTTCCGGGGGCGCCTATGGCTACACCTTC CASSFSGGAYGYTF
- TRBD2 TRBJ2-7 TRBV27 TGTGCCAGCAGTTTATCGGGCGGGGGCTCCTACGAGCAGTACTTC CASSLSGGGSYEQYF
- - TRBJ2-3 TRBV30 TGTGCCTGGGGGGTATGGACAGATACGCAGTATTTT CAWGVWTDTQYF
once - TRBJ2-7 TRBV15 TGTGCCACCAGCAGAGGGGCGGCAGAGGGGGACTACGAGCAGTACTTC CATSRGAAEGDYEQYF
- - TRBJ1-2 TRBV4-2 TGTGCCAGCAGCCAAGAGGCAGGGGCCGTGGTAAACTATGGCTACACCTTC CASSQEAGAVVNYGYTF
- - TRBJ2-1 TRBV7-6 TGTGCCAGCAGCTTAGGTAGCGTTGAGCAGTTCTTC CASSLGSVEQFF
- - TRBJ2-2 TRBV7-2 TGTGCCAGCAGCTTATTAGTAGGAACCGGGGAGCTGTTTTTT CASSLLVGTGELFF
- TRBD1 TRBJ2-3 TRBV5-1 TGCGCCAGCAGCTTTATGACAGGGAGAATGGATACGCAGTATTTT CASSFMTGRMDTQYF
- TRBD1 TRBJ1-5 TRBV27 TGTGCCAGCAGTTTCGCCCCGGGACAGGGGGCTTACTGGGAACAGCCCCAGCATTTT CASSFAPGQGAYWEQPQHF
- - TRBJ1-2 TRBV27 TGTGCCAGCAGTCTCACGGGCCTGAACTATGGCTACACCTTC CASSLTGLNYGYTF
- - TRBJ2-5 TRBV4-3 TGCGCCAGCAGCCCGTCCACCCAAGAGACCCAGTACTTC CASSPSTQETQYF
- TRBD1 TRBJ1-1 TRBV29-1 TGCAGCGTAACTCAGGGGGCATACGCCACTGAAGCTTTCTTT CSVTQGAYATEAFF
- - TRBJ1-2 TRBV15 TGTGCCACCAGCATGACCTTGGGGGCACGGGGCTACACCTTC CATSMTLGARGYTF
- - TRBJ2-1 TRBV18 TGTGCCAGCTCACCAGGAGAAACCTCACCCTACAATGAGCAGTTCTTC CASSPGETSPYNEQFF
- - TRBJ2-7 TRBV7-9 TGTGCCAGCAGAGACGCTACTTCCTACGAGCAGTACTTC CASRDATSYEQYF
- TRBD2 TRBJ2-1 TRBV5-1 TGCGCCAGCAGCTTGTTGGGACTAGCGGGAGTCCTCAATGAGCAGTTCTTC CASSLLGLAGVLNEQFF
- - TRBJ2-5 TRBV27 TGTGCCAGCCAAAGGTCGGGATCAGTAGAGACCCAGTACTTC CASQRSGSVETQYF
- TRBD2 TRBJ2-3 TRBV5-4 TGTGCCAGCAGTCCCCTAGCGGGAGTTGGCACAGATACGCAGTATTTT CASSPLAGVGTDTQYF
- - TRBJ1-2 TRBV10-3 TGTGCCATCAGTGAGTCGCCGGGGGCAAGCGACTATGGCTACACCTTC CAISESPGASDYGYTF
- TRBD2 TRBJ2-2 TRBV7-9 TGTGCCAGCAGCTTAGGACTAGCGGGAGTATCCGGGGAGCTGTTTTTT CASSLGLAGVSGELFF
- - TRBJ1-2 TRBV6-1 TGTGCCAGCAGTGAAGCTCGTATGTCCAGCTATGGCTACACCTTC CASSEARMSSYGYTF
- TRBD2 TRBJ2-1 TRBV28 TGTGCCAGCAGTTCAACCCGGACTAGCGGCGGCTTCAATGAGCAGTTCTTC CASSSTRTSGGFNEQFF
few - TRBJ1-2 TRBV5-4 TGTGCCAGCAGCTTGGTGTCAACTAACTATGGCTACACCTTC CASSLVSTNYGYTF
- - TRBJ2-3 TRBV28 TGTGCCAGCAGTTTATTCGGGACACATAGCACAGATACGCAGTATTTT CASSLFGTHSTDTQYF
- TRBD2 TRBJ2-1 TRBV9 TGTGCCAGCAGCGTAAATAGCGGGAGAAATGAGCAGTTCTTC CASSVNSGRNEQFF
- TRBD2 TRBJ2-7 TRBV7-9 TGTGCCAGCTCGCTAGCGGCAAGCTCCTACGAGCAGTACTTC CASSLAASSYEQYF
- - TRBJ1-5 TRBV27 TGTGCCAGCAGTTCACAGACACATAGCAATCAGCCCCAGCATTTT CASSSQTHSNQPQHF
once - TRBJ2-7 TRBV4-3 TGCGCCAGCAGCCAAGATTCGGTGGGTGGCTACGAGCAGTACTTC CASSQDSVGGYEQYF
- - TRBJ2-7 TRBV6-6 TGTGCCAGCAGTTCTATTCACCGGGACCCCAGCTACGAGCAGTACTTC CASSSIHRDPSYEQYF
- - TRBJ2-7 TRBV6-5 TGTGCCAGCAGTTACTCTTCCGGGAGTGAGACCTACGAGCAGTACTTC CASSYSSGSETYEQYF
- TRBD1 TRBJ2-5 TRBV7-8 TGTGCCAGCAGCTTAACAGGGGGTGTGAAGACCCAGTACTTC CASSLTGGVKTQYF
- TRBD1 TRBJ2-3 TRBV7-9 TGTGCCAGCAGCTTATTAAAGAGGACAGGGAGTGGGCACACAGATACGCAGTATTTT CASSLLKRTGSGHTDTQYF
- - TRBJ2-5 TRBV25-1 TGTGCCAGCAGTGACGGGGTCCACGGGGGACGAGGGGAGACCCAGTACTTC CASSDGVHGGRGETQYF
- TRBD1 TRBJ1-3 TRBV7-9 TGTGCCAGCAGCGCCCGGGACAGCTCTGGAAACACCATATATTTT CASSARDSSGNTIYF
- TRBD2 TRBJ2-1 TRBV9 TGTGCCAGCAGCGTAGCGGGAGGGAAATGGGATGAGCAGTTCTTC CASSVAGGKWDEQFF
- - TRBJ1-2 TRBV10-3 TGTGCCATCAGTGGGGCGGCAGCCCAACCCCTCAACTATGGCTACACCTTC CAISGAAAQPLNYGYTF
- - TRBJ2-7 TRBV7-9 TGTGCCAGCAGCGAGGGCTACGAGCAGTACTTC CASSEGYEQYF
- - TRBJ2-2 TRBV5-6 TGTGCCAGCAGCTACGGCGGGGAGCTGTTTTTT CASSYGGELFF
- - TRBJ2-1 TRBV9 TGTGCCAGCAGCGGGTCCTACAATGAGCAGTTCTTC CASSGSYNEQFF
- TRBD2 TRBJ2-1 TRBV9 TGTGCCAGCGGCGAGGCTAGCGGAACCAATGAGCAGTTCTTC CASGEASGTNEQFF
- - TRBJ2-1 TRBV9 TGTGCCAGCAGCGTAGAACAGGGCACCCGCAATGAGCAGTTCTTC CASSVEQGTRNEQFF